This paragraph covers one T cell receptor (beta chain) sequence. The sample comes from a study of blood T cell repertoires in COVID-19. Study-level background: Material from acute and convalescent COVID-19 was sourced from the United States, Italy and Spain. PBMCs, B-cell-depleted T cells, or T cells provided the cDNA or gDNA that made up the material.

Authors' data handling: Nucleated cell counts were estimated from reference gene primer amplification. Here immunoSEQ multiplex PCR was the method, and the copy in TCRdb shows in-frame clones only, minus some. D and trimming come from the DNA, and the V and J calls and clone size come from that table. The sample records about 190,000 clones, roughly nine tenths being singletons. The junction had 3 bases not matched to a gene; V was cut back by 2 bases and J by 8 bases. This CDR3 has 15 residues. In germline, CDR1 is SGDLS, CDR2 YYNGEE. V usage is TRBV9 and J usage is TRBJ2-1, with 14 bases that match TRBD2. Material for sequencing was peripheral blood. This clonotype was obtained from a man aged 25-40 years with acute or convalescent COVID-19. The CDR3 protein is CASSVGTSGSYEQFF. In nucleotides, the CDR3 is TGTGCCAGCAGCGTGGGGACTAGCGGGAGCTATGAGCAGTTCTTC.